This entry describes one TCR beta chain. The repertoire was sequenced with immunoSEQ multiplex PCR; TCRdb's copy has only in-frame clones and lacks some. The top ten clones hold more than 0.25% of a sample with about 88,000 clones, 85% to 95% of them seen once. The data were taken from a study of technical replicates of blood from four donors. Germline V gives CDR1 SGHNT, CDR2 YENEEA. Germline trimming cut 1 base from V and 3 bases from J; bases unmatched to any gene: 3. CDR3 length: 14 residues. Sequenced sample: T cells isolated from PBMCs. The genes are TRBV11-3 and TRBJ2-7, with TRBD2 identical over 7 bases. The sequence came from a human donor in good health. Written as DNA, the CDR3 is TGTGCCAGCAGCTTAGGGGGGGGGAGCTACGAGCAGTACTTC. It specifies CASSLGGGSYEQYF.